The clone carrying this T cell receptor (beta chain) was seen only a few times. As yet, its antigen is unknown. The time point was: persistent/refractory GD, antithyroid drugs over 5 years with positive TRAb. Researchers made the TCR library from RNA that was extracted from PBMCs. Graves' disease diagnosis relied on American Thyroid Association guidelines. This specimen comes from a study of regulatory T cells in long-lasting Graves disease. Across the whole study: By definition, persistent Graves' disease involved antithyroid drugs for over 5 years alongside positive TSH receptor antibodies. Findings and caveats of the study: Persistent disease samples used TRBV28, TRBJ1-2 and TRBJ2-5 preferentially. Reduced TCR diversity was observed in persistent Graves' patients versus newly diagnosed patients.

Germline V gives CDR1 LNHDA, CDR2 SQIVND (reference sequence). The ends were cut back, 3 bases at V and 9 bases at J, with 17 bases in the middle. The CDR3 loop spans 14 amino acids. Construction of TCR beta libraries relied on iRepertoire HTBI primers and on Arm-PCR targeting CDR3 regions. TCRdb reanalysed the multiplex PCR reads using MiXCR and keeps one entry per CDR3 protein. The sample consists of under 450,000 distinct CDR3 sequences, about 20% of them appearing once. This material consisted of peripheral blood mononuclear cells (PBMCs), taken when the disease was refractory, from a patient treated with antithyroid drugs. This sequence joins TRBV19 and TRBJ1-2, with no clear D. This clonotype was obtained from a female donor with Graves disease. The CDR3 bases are TGTGCCAGTAGTATTTCGGCTTTTGGAGATAGCTACACCTTC. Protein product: CASSISAFGDSYTF.